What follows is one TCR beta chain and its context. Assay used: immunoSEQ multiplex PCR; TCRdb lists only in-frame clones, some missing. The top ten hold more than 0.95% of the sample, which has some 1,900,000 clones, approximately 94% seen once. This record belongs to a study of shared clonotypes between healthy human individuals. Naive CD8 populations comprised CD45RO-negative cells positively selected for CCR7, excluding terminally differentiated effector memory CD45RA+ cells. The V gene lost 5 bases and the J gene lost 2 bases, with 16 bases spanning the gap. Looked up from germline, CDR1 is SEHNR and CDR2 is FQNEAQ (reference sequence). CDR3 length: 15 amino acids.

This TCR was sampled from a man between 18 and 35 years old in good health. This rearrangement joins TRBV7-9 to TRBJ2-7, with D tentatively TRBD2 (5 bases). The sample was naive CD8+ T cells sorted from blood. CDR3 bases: TGTGCCAGCAGCCCCCAGGAGGCTCCTACCTACGAGCAGTACTTC. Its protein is CASSPQEAPTYEQYF.